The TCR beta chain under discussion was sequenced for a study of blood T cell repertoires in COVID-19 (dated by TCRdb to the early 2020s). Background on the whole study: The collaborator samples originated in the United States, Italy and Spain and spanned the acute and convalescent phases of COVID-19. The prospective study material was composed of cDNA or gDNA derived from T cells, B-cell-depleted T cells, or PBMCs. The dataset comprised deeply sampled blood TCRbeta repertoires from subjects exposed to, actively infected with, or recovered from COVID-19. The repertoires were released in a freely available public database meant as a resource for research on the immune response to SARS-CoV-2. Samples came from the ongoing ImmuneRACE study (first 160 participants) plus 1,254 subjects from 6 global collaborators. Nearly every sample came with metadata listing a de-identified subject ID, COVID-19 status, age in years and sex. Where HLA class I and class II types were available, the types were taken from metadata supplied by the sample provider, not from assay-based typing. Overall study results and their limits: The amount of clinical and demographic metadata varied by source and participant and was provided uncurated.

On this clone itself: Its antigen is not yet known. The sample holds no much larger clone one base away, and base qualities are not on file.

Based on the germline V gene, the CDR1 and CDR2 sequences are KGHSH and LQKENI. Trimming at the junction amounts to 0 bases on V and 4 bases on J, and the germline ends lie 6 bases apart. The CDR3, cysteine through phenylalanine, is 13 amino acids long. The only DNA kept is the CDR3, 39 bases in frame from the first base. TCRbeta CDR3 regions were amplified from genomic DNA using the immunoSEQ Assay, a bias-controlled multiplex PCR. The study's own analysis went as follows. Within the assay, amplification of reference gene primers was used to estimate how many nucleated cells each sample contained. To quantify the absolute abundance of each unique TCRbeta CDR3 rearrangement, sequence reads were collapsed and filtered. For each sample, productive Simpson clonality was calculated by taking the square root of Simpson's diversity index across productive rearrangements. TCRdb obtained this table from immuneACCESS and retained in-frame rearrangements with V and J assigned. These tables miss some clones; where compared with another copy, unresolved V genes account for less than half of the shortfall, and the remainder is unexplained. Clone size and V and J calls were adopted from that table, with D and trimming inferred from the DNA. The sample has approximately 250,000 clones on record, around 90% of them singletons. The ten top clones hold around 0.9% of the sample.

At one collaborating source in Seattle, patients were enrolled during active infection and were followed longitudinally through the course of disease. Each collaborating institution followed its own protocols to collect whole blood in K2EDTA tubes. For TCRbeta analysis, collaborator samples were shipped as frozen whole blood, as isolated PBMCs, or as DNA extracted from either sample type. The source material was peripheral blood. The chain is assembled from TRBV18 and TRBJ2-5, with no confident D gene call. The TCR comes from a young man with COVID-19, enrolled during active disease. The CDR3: CASSPPSGETQYF. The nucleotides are TGTGCCAGCTCACCACCTTCGGGAGAGACCCAGTACTTC.